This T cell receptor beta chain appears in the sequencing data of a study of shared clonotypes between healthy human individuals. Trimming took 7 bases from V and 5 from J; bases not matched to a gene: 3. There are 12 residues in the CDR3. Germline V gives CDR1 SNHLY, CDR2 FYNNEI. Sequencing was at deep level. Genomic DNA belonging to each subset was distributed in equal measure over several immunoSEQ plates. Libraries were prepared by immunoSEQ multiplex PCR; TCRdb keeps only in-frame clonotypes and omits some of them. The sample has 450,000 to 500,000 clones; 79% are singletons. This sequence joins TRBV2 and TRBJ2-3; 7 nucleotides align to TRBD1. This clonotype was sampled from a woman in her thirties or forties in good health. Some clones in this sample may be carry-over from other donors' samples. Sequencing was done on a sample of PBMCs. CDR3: CASNRGVDTQYF. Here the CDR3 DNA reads TGTGCCAGCAACAGGGGTGTAGATACGCAGTATTTT.